This T cell receptor (beta chain) came from a study of cytomegalovirus exposure and HLA in healthy donors. About the study: A prior study identified just under 120 million unique TCR beta sequences from about 179 million T cells. Study-level results: Presence/absence comparisons presumed near-even sequencing depth among donors. A prior analysis recorded that most TCR beta V segments were productive about 90% or about 30% of the time. In vitro work confirmed that a few CMV-associated chains recognize CMV antigens.

About this clone itself: Its antigen is unknown.

Use of 60 Vbeta and 13 Jbeta primers characterized the PCR. This table comes from immunoSEQ multiplex PCR, and its TCRdb copy is limited to in-frame clones, with some not included. The sample lists about 95,000 clones; over 70% were seen once. This CDR3 region has 14 residues. Germline-derived CDR1 and CDR2 are MNHEY and SVGAGI. Losses at the gene ends were 5 bases for V and 1 base for J; bases not matched to a gene: 3. V gene TRBV6-5 combines with J gene TRBJ1-1; 8 nucleotides agree with TRBD1. The sample taken for sequencing was PBMCs. The TCR comes from a man between 18 and 29 years old in good health and CMV-seropositive. CDR3 amino acids: CASSRDRGNTEAFF. CDR3 in DNA: TGTGCCAGCAGTCGTGACAGGGGGAACACTGAAGCTTTCTTT.